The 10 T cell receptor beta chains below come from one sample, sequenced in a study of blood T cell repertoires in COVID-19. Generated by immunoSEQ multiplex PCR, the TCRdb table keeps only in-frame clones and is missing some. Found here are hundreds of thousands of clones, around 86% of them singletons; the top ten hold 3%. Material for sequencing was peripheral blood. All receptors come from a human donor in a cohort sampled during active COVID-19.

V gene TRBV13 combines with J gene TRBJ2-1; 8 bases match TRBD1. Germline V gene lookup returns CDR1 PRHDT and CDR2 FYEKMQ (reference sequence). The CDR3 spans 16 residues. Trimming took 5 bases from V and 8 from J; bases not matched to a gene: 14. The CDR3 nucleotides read TGTGCCAGCAGCCGATCGGACAGGGTATTACTGGATGAGCAGTTCTTC. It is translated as CASSRSDRVLLDEQFF.

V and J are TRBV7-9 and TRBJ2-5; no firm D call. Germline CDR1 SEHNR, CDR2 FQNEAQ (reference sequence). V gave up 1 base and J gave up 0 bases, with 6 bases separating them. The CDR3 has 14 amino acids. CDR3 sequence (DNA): TGTGCCAGCAGCTTAGGCAGATACCAAGAGACCCAGTACTTC. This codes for CASSLGRYQETQYF. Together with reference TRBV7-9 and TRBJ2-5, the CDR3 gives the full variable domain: DTGVSQNPRHKITKRGQNVTFRCDPISEHNRLYWYRQTLGQGPEFLTYFQNEAQLEKSRLLSDRFSAERPKGSFSTLEIQRTEQGDSAMYLCASSLGRYQETQYFGPGTRLLVL.

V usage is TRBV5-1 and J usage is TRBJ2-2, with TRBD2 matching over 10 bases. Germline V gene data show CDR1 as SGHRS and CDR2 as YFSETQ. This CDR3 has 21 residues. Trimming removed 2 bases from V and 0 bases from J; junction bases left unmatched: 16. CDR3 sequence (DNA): TGCGCCAGCAGCTTTAGGCCAGACCCTGGACTAGCGGCCCCGAACACCGGGGAGCTGTTTTTT. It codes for CASSFRPDPGLAAPNTGELFF.

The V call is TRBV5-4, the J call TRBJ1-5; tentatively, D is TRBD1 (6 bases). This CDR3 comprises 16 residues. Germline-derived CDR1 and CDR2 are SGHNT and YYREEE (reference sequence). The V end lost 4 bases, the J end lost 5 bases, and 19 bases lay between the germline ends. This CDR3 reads CASSRTRGAADQPQHF. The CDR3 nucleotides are TGTGCCAGCAGCCGAACTCGGGGGGCCGCCGATCAGCCCCAGCATTTT.

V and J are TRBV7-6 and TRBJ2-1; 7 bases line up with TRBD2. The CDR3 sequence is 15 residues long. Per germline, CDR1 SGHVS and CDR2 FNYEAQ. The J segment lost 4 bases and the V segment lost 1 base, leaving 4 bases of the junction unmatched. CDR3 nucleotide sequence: TGTGCCAGCAGCTTAGGGACTAGTGCATACAATGAGCAGTTCTTC. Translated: CASSLGTSAYNEQFF.

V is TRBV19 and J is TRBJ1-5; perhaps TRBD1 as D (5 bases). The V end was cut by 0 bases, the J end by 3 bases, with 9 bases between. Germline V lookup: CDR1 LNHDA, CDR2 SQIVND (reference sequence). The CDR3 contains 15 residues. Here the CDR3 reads CASSIDDRLNQPQHF. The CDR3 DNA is TGTGCCAGTAGTATAGACGACAGACTCAATCAGCCCCAGCATTTT.

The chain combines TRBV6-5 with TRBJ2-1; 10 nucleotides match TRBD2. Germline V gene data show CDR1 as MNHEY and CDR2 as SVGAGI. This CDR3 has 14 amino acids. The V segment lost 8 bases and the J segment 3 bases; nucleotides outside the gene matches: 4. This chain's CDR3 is CASCTSGIYNEQFF. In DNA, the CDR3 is TGTGCCAGCTGTACTAGCGGGATCTACAATGAGCAGTTCTTC.

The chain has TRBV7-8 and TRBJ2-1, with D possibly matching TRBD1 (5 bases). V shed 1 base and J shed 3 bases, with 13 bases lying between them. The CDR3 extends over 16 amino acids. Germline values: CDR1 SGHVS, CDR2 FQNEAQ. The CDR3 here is CASSLVPRDSYNEQFF. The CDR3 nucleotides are TGTGCCAGCAGCTTAGTTCCCCGAGACAGCTACAATGAGCAGTTCTTC. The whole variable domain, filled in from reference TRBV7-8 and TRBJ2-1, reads GAGVSQSPRYKVAKRGQDVALRCDPISGHVSLFWYQQALGQGPEFLTYFQNEAQLDKSGLPSDRFFAERPEGSVSTLKIQRTQQEDSAVYLCASSLVPRDSYNEQFFGPGTRLTVL.

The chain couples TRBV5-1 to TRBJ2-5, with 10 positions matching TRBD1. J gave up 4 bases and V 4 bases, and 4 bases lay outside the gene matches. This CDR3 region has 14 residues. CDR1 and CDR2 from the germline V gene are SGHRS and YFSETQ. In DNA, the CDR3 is TGCGCCAGCAGCCGGGACAGGGGAGGAGAGACCCAGTACTTC. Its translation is CASSRDRGGETQYF.

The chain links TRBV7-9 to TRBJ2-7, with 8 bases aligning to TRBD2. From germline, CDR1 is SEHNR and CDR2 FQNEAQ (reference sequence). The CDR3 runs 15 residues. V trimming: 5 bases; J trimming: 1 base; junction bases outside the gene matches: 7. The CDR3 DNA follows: TGTGCCAGCAGCCCCCTCGCTAGCGGGTCCTACGAGCAGTACTTC. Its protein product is CASSPLASGSYEQYF.